This TCR beta chain emerged from a study of blood T cell repertoires in COVID-19. Study as a whole: Samples taken during acute and convalescent COVID-19 were collected in the United States, Italy and Spain. Sources were T cells, B-cell-depleted T cells, or PBMCs; the material itself was cDNA or gDNA.

Trimming pared 1 base from V and 0 bases from J, leaving 9 bases between. CDR3 length equals 15 residues. Germline V gene lookup returns CDR1 MGHRA and CDR2 YSYEKL. Under the authors' procedure: Amplifying reference gene primers gave estimates of nucleated cell counts. Profiling relied on immunoSEQ multiplex PCR, and the TCRdb table lists in-frame clones only, not all of them. V and J calls and clone size follow that table, whereas D and trimming were derived from the DNA. This table holds roughly 340,000 clones, more than 75% found once. This clone was seen just once. The sample consisted of peripheral blood. V gene TRBV4-1 combines with J gene TRBJ1-1; D remains unclear. This sequence originates from a woman aged 18-29 years who had recovered from COVID-19. The CDR3 sequence: CASSQGANLNTEAFF. The CDR3, as DNA: TGCGCCAGCAGCCAAGGGGCAAATTTGAACACTGAAGCTTTCTTT.